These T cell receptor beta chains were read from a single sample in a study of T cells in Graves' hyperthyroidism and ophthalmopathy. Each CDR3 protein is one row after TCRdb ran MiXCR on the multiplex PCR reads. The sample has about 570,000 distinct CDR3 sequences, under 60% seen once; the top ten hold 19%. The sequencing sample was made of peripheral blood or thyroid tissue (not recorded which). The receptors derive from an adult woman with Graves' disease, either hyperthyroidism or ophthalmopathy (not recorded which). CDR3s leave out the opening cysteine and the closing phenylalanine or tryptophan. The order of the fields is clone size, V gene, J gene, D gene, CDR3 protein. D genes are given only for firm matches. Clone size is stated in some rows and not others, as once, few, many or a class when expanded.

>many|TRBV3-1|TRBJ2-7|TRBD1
ASSKTGVPHEQY
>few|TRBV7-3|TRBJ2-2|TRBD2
ASSPGLAGVASTGELF
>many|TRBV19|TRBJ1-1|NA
ASSMKGAEAF
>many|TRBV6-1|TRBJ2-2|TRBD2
ASRGVWNTGELF
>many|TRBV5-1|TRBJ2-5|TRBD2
ASSTSGDQETQY
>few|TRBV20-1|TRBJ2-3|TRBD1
SARALDRGEGTDTQY
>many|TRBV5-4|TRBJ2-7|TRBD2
ASSVPVSGTTREQY
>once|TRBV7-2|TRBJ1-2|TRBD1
ASSLVAQGSFGGYT
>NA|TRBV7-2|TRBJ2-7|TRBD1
ASSLDRVLYEQY
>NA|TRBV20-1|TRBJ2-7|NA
SSAVLGWPSYEQY
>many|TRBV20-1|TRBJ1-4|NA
SASESAGGGNEKLF
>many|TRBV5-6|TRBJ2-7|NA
ASSSGSLREQY
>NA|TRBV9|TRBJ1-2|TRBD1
ASSVEWDRHYGYT
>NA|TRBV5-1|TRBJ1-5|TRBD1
ASSPRTGTYSNQPQH
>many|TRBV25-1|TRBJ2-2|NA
ASSSVIGELF
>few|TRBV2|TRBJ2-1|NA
ASIKRDNEQF
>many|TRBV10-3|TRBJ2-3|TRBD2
ANGAGESTDTQY
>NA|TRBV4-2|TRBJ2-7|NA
ASSPLRDNSYEQY
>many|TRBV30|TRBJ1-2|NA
AWSSNYGYT
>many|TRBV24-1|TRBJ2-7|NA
ATSERGNTYEQY
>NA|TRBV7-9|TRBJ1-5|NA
ASSLSGLNQPQH
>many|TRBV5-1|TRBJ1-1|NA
ASSLIGASTEAF
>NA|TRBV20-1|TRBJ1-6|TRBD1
SAIRGAGAASPLH
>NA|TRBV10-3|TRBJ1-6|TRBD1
AISEQQGPNSPLH
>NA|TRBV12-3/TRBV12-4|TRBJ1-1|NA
ASSDYGGGSTEAF
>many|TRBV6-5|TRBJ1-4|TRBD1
ASSPGQWIEKLF
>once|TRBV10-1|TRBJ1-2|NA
ANVIWGRPNYGYT
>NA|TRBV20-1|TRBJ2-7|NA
SARGGTYEQY
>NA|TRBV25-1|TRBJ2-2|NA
ASDANTGELF
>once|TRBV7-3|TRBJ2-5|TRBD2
ASSLMGGGNQETQY
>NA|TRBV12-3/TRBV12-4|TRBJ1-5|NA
ASSLRSGNTGGPEPNQPQH
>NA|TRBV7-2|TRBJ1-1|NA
ASSLEGGGATEAF
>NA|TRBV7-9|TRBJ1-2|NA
ASSLGTLGGHGYT
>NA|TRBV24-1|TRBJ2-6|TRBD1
ATSDWTGLGANVLT
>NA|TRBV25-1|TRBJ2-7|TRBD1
ASPRGQFSYEQY
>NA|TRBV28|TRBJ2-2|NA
ASTLGVTGELF
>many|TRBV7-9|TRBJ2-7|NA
ASSPQGAEQY
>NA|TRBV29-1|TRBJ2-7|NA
STLDRAGLGKQY
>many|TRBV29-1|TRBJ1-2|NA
SVVGRLNYGYT
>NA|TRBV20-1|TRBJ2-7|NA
SARGRVTTYEQY
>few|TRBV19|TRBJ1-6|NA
ASAYGADSPLH
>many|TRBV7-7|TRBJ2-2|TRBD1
ASSSAGTGGTGELF
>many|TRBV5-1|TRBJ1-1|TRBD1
ASSQPQGDEAF
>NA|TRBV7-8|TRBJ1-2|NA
ASSWAGVEGYT
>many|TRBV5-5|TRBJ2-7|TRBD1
ASSFGQGPLEQY
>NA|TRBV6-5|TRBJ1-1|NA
ASSWGPEGAF